The following is a T cell receptor beta chain sequence with its context. The antigen is undetermined. PCR of TCRalpha and TCRbeta cDNA was nested, with two rounds of around 16 and 10 cycles. TCRdb re-called the 5' RACE reads; every CDR3 protein appears as one record, without DNA. The listing records roughly 170,000 distinct CDR3 sequences. Investigators pulled total RNA out of whole blood and did not sort T cells. The CDR3 is 11 amino acids. The entry originates in a study of monozygotic twins with inflammatory bowel disease. Notes on the study in general: Immunosuppressive treatments differing between patients may have added repertoire variability.

V is TRBV21-1 and J is TRBJ2-1. TRBV21-1 is assigned pseudogene status. Material: blood. The receptor's source is a human donor with ulcerative colitis or Crohn's disease, or a healthy co-twin of an affected twin (not recorded which). The CDR3 region is CASSTDNEQFF.